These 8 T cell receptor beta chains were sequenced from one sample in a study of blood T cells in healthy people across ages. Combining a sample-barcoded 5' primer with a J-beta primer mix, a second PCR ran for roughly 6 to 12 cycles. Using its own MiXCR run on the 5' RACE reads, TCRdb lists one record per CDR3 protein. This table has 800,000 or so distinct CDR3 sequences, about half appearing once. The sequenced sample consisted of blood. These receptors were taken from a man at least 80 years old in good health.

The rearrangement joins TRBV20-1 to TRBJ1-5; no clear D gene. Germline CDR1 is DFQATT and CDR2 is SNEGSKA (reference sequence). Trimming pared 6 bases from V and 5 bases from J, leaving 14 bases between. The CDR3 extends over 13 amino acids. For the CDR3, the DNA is TGCAGTGCCCTCGCCCGGGAACATCAGCCCCAGCATTTT. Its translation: CSALAREHQPQHF.

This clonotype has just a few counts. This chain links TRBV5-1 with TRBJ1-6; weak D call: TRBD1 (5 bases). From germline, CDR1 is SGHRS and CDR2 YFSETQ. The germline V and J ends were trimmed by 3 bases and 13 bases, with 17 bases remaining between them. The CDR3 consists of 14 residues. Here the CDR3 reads CASSSGTAEGPLHF. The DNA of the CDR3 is TGCGCCAGCAGCTCTGGGACCGCCGAGGGGCCCCTCCACTTT.

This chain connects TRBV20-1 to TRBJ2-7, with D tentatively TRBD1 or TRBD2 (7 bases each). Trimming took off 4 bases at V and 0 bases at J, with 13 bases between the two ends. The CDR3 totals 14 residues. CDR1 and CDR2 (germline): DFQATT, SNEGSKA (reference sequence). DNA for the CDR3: TGCAGTGCTAAGCGGGACAGAAGCTCCTACGAGCAGTACTTC. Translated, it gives CSAKRDRSSYEQYF.

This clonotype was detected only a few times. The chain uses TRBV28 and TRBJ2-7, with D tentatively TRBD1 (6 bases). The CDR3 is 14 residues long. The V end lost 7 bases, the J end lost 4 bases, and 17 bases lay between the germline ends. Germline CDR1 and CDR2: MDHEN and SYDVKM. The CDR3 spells CASKETGGIYEQYF. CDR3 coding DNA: TGTGCCAGCAAAGAGACAGGAGGTATATACGAGCAGTACTTC.

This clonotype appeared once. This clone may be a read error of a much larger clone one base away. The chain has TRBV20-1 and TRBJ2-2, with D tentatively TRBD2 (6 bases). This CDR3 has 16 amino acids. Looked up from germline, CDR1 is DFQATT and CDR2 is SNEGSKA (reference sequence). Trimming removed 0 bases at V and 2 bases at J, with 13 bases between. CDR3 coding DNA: TGCAGTGCTAGAGATATGCTAGCGAGAAACACCGGGGAGCTGTTTTTT. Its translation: CSARDMLARNTGELFF.

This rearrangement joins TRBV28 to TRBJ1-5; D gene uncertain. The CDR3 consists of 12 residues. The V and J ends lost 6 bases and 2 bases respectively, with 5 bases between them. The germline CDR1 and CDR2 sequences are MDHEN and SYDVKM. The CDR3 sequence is CASRSRNQPQHF. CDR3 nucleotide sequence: TGTGCCAGCAGATCTCGCAATCAGCCCCAGCATTTT.

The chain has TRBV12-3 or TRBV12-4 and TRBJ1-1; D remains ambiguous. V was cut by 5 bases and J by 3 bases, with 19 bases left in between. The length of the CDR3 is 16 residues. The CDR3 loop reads CASSPKSGPGYTEAFF. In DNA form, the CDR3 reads TGTGCCAGCAGTCCAAAGTCCGGCCCTGGCTACACTGAAGCTTTCTTT.

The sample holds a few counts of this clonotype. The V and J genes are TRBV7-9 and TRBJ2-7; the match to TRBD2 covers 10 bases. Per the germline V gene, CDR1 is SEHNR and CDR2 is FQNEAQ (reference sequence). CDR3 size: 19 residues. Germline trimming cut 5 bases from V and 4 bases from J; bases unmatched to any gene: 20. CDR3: CASSHYRGTTSGAFYEQYF. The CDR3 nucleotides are TGTGCCAGCAGCCACTATCGAGGGACCACTAGCGGGGCTTTTTACGAGCAGTACTTC.